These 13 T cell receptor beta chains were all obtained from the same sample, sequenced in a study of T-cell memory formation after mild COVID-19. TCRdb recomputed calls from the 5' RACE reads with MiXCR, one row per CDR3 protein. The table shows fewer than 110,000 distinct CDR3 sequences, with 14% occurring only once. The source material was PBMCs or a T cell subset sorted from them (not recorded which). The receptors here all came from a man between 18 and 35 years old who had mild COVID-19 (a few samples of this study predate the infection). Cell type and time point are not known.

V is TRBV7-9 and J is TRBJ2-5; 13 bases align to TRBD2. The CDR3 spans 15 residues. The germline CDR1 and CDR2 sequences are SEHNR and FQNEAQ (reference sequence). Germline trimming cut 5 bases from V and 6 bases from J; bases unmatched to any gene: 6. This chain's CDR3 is CASSPTSGGIKTQYF. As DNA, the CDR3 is TGTGCCAGCAGCCCGACTAGCGGGGGGATAAAGACCCAGTACTTC.

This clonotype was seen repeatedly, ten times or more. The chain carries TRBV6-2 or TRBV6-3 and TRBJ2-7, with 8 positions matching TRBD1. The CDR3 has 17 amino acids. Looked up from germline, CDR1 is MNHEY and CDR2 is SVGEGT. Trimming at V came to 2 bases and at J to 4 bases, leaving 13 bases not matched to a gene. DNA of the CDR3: TGTGCCAGCAGTTACCCGGGACAGGCTTTCCTTTCTTACGAGCAGTACTTC. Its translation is CASSYPGQAFLSYEQYF.

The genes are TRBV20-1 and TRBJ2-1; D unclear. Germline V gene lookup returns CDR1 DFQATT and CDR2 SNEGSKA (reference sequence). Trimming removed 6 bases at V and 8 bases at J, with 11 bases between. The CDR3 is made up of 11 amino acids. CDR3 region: CSAVTTDEQFF. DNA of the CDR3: TGCAGTGCCGTCACTACGGATGAGCAGTTCTTC.

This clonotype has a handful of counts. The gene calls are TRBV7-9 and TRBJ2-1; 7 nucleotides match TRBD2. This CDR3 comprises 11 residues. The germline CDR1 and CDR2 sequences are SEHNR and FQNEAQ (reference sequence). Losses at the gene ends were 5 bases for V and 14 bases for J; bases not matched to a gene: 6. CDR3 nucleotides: TGTGCCAGCAGCCTGGTGGGGACTAAGTTCTTC. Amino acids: CASSLVGTKFF. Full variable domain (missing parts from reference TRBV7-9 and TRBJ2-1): DTGVSQNPRHKITKRGQNVTFRCDPISEHNRLYWYRQTLGQGPEFLTYFQNEAQLEKSRLLSDRFSAERPKGSFSTLEIQRTEQGDSAMYLCASSLVGTKFFGPGTRLTVL.

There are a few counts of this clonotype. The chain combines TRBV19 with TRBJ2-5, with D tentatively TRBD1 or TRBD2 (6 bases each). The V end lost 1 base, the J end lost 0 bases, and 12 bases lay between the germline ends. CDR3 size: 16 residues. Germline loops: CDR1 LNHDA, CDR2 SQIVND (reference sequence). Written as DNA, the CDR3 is TGTGCCAGTAGTATAGCCACGGGGGCGTACCAAGAGACCCAGTACTTC. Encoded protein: CASSIATGAYQETQYF.

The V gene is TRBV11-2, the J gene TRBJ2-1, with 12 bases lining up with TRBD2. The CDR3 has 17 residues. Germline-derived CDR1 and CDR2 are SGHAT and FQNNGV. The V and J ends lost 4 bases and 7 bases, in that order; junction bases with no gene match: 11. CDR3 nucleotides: TGTGCCAGCAGCTCCGCAACTAGCGGGGGGCCGGAAAATGAGCAGTTCTTC. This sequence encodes CASSSATSGGPENEQFF.

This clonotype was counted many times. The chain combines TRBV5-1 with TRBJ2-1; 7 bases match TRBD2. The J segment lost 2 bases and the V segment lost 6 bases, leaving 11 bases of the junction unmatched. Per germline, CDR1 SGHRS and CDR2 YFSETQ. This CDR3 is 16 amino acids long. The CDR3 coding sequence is TGCGCCAGCACCTCTTGGGGTGCGGGGGCCTACAATGAGCAGTTCTTC. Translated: CASTSWGAGAYNEQFF. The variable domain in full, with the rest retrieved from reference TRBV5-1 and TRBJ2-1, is KAGVTQTPRYLIKTRGQQVTLSCSPISGHRSVSWYQQTPGQGLQFLFEYFSETQRNKGNFPGRFSGRQFSNSRSEMNVSTLELGDSALYLCASTSWGAGAYNEQFFGPGTRLTVL.

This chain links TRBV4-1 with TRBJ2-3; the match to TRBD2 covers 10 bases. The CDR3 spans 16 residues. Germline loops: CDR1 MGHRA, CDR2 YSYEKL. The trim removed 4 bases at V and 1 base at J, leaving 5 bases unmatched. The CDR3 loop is CASSLAGGQGTDTQYF. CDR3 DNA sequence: TGCGCCAGCAGCCTAGCGGGGGGCCAGGGCACAGATACGCAGTATTTT.

This CDR3 is CASEWSTSYEQYF. CDR3 coding DNA: TGTGCCAGCGAATGGAGTACATCCTACGAGCAGTACTTC. The gene calls are TRBV2 and TRBJ2-7; D remains ambiguous. This CDR3 has 13 amino acids. V was shortened by 8 bases and J by 1 base, with 12 bases between the two germline ends. Germline CDR1 reads SNHLY; CDR2 reads FYNNEI.

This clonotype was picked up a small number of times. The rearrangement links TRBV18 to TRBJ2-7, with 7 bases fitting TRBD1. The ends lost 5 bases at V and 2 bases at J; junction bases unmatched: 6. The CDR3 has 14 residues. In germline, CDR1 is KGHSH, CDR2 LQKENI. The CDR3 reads CASSSTGNPYEQYF. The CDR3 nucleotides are TGTGCCAGCTCATCGACAGGGAATCCCTACGAGCAGTACTTC.

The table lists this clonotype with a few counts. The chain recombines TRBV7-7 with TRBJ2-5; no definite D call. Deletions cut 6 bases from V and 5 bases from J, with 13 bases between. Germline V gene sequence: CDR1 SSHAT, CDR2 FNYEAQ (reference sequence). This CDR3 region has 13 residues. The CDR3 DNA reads TGTGCCAGCAGGCAGGACGCCCGGGAGACCCAGTACTTC. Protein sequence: CASRQDARETQYF.

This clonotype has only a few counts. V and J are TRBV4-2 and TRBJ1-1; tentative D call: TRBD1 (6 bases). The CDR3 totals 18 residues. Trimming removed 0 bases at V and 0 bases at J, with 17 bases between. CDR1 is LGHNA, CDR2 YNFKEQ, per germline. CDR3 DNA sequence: TGTGCCAGCAGCCAAGATAATGCCATTACAGGGTTGAACACTGAAGCTTTCTTT. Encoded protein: CASSQDNAITGLNTEAFF.

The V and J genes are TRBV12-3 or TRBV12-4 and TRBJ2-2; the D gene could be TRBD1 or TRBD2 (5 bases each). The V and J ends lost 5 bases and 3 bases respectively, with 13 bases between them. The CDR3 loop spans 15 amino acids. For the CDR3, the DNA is TGTGCCAGCAGTAACCGGGACCCCTACACCGGGGAGCTGTTTTTT. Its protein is CASSNRDPYTGELFF.